These 10 T cell receptor beta chains were all obtained from the same sample, sequenced in a study of T cells in Graves' hyperthyroidism and ophthalmopathy. TCR beta CDR3 region amplification was performed from RNA transcripts. An initial round of RT-PCR targeting the TCR CDR3 relied on the HTBI primer set. TCRdb analysed the multiplex PCR reads with MiXCR anew, one entry per CDR3 protein. The sample holds approximately 690,000 distinct CDR3 sequences, more than 14% seen once. Source material: blood. These receptors were taken from a woman aged 45 to 65 with Graves' ophthalmopathy.

The gene calls are TRBV9 and TRBJ2-1; 14 bases align to TRBD2. V shed 4 bases, J shed 7 bases, and the junction held 10 bases outside the gene matches. The CDR3 is made up of 17 amino acids. Germline V gene sequence: CDR1 SGDLS, CDR2 YYNGEE. The CDR3 sequence: CASSPRTSGRMRNEQFF. The CDR3 DNA sequence: TGTGCCAGCAGCCCCCGGACTAGCGGGAGGATGCGAAATGAGCAGTTCTTC.

In its sample, this clonotype was seen many times. The J gene is TRBJ2-1, the V gene TRBV3-1, with a possible D match to TRBD1 (5 bases). Germline loops: CDR1 LGHDT, CDR2 YNNKEL (reference sequence). V lost 8 bases and J lost 0, with 11 bases in between. The CDR3 runs 14 residues. CDR3 in DNA: TGTGCCAGCGCATCCAGGGCCTCCTACAATGAGCAGTTCTTC. Encoded protein: CASASRASYNEQFF.

This clonotype was picked up many times. J is TRBJ2-1 and V is TRBV6-5, with 7 bases that match TRBD2. The J segment lost 6 bases and the V segment lost 0 bases, leaving 14 bases of the junction unmatched. Germline V CDR1 and CDR2: MNHEY, SVGAGI. The CDR3 runs to 18 residues. As DNA, the CDR3 is TGTGCCAGCAGTTACTCGAGAAAGGACCGGGACTATATCAATGAGCAGTTCTTC. It yields the protein CASSYSRKDRDYINEQFF.

Of note for this clonotype: Because the CDR3 is missing its conserved closing phenylalanine or tryptophan, this is likely a read error. V usage is TRBV18 and J usage is TRBJ2-7; 7 bases match TRBD1. Germline trimming cut 4 bases from V and 3 bases from J; bases unmatched to any gene: 15. CDR3 length equals 17 residues. Germline CDR1 reads KGHSH; CDR2 reads LQKENI. CDR3 DNA: TGTGCCAGCTCACTCATCGGTAGGGGGACAGCCGACTACGAGCAGTACCTC. Its translation: CASSLIGRGTADYEQYL.

This clonotype has a count of ten or more. The J gene is TRBJ2-7, the V gene TRBV28, with D tentatively TRBD1 or TRBD2 (5 bases each). Trimming pared 8 bases from V and 0 bases from J, leaving 14 bases between. The CDR3 spans 14 residues. Looked up from germline, CDR1 is MDHEN and CDR2 is SYDVKM. For the CDR3, the DNA is TGTGCCAGCCTCAGAAGGGACGTCTCCTACGAGCAGTACTTC. Its protein is CASLRRDVSYEQYF.

This clonotype has at least ten counts. The V gene is TRBV10-3, the J gene TRBJ2-3, with D hard to call. The CDR3 consists of 13 residues. V was trimmed by 4 bases and J by 3 bases, leaving 8 bases between them. Germline CDR1 and CDR2: ENHRY and SYGVKD. The CDR3 spells CAISVDQTDTQYF. Written as DNA, the CDR3 is TGTGCCATCAGTGTAGACCAAACAGATACGCAGTATTTT.

There are a few counts of this clonotype. The V gene is TRBV3-1, the J gene TRBJ1-5; 9 bases match TRBD1. Germline-derived CDR1 and CDR2 are LGHDT and YNNKEL (reference sequence). This CDR3 is 19 amino acids long. Germline trimming cut 0 bases from V and 7 bases from J; bases unmatched to any gene: 16. CDR3 loop: CASSQDIRDRVNWSQPQHF. CDR3 sequence (DNA): TGTGCCAGCAGCCAAGATATTCGGGACAGGGTAAATTGGTCGCAGCCCCAGCATTTT.

At least ten counts were recorded for this clonotype. The chain recombines TRBV18 with TRBJ2-1, with 10 bases lining up with TRBD1. CDR3 length: 18 amino acids. The J segment lost 7 bases and the V segment lost 6 bases, leaving 18 bases of the junction unmatched. Germline V gives CDR1 KGHSH, CDR2 LQKENI. The CDR3 DNA reads as TGTGCCAGCTCCCCAACCGGGACAGGGGTAACGTCGGGGAATGAGCAGTTCTTC. Protein sequence: CASSPTGTGVTSGNEQFF.

V and J are TRBV30 and TRBJ1-4; TRBD1 is a possible D gene (5 bases). The CDR3 extends over 15 amino acids. V dropped 4 bases and J dropped 5 bases, with 17 bases sitting between them. Looked up from germline, CDR1 is GTSNPN and CDR2 is SVGIG (reference sequence). Here the CDR3 reads CAWIHGGAFNEKLFF. In nucleotides, the CDR3 is TGTGCCTGGATCCACGGAGGGGCCTTCAATGAAAAACTGTTTTTT. Using reference TRBV30 and TRBJ1-4 for the parts outside the CDR3, the full variable domain is SQTIHQWPATLVQPVGSPLSLECTVEGTSNPNLYWYRQAAGRGLQLLFYSVGIGQISSEVPQNLSASRPQDRQFILSSKKLLLSDSGFYLCAWIHGGAFNEKLFFGSGTQLSVL.

J is TRBJ2-7 and V is TRBV10-3, with a tentative D call TRBD1 (5 bases). The CDR3 is 15 amino acids. Germline lookup yields CDR1 ENHRY and CDR2 SYGVKD. V lost 4 bases and J 4 bases, leaving 17 bases between the germline ends. CDR3 in amino acids: CAISVQAADQYEQYF. The CDR3 DNA is TGTGCCATCAGTGTACAGGCAGCCGACCAATACGAGCAGTACTTC.